This T cell receptor beta chain appears in the sequencing data of a study of CD8+CD57+ T cells in acquired aplastic anemia. TCR beta VDJ and CDR3 were profiled, and genomic DNA was the template. TCRdb processed the reads anew with MiXCR; each CDR3 protein has one entry. This sample yields 300,000 or so distinct CDR3 sequences, of which about 56% are seen a single time; roughly 8% belongs to the top ten. This clonotype appeared many times. The sample comprised sorted CD4+, CD8+, or CD8+CD57+ T cells (not recorded which) from PBMCs. The sequence came from a human donor with severe aplastic anemia or a healthy control (not recorded which).

CDR3 nucleotide sequence: TGCGCCAGCAGCTCCGCGGACAGTGTACAAGAGACCCAGTACTTC. Translation gives CASSSADSVQETQYF. The V call is TRBV5-1, the J call TRBJ2-5; possibly TRBD1 for D (6 bases). Germline loops: CDR1 SGHRS, CDR2 YFSETQ. The CDR3 runs to 15 residues. The V gene lost 3 bases and the J gene lost 2 bases, with 14 bases spanning the gap.